The rows below give T cell receptor beta chains drawn from one sample of a study of T cell repertoires in cytomegalovirus infection. TCRdb passed the reads through MiXCR, listing each CDR3 protein once. The table lists roughly 310,000 distinct CDR3 sequences, 25% to 35% of them singletons. Which antigens these TCRs recognize remains unknown. The starting material was cultured PBMCs, obtained from culture after CMV antigen stimulation. The receptor source for this set is a human donor in good health (CMV status not recorded). Some clones in this sample may be carry-over from other donors' samples. Each CDR3 is given without its conserved first and last residue. Fields, in order: V gene, J gene, D gene, CDR3 protein. The D gene is left open where the match is weak.

V gene: TRBV7-2
J gene: TRBJ1-6
D gene: NA
CDR3 protein: ASSLVSYNSPLH

V gene: TRBV28
J gene: TRBJ2-7
D gene: NA
CDR3 protein: ASSPAGSFSYEQY

V gene: TRBV15
J gene: TRBJ2-6
D gene: NA
CDR3 protein: ATSTGSGANVLT

V gene: TRBV9
J gene: TRBJ2-1
D gene: NA
CDR3 protein: ASSVSGSVDPIYNEQF

V gene: TRBV5-1
J gene: TRBJ1-1
D gene: NA
CDR3 protein: ASSEGANTEAF

V gene: TRBV7-2
J gene: TRBJ2-1
D gene: NA
CDR3 protein: ASSQADSSYNEQF

V gene: TRBV28
J gene: TRBJ1-1
D gene: TRBD1
CDR3 protein: ASSLVARGQSANTEAF

V gene: TRBV12-3/TRBV12-4
J gene: TRBJ2-1
D gene: TRBD2
CDR3 protein: ASSFSGTTSSYNEQF

V gene: TRBV12-3/TRBV12-4
J gene: TRBJ1-1
D gene: TRBD1
CDR3 protein: ASSAKTGPNTEAF

V gene: TRBV5-4
J gene: TRBJ2-1
D gene: TRBD2
CDR3 protein: ASSPGGSEQF

V gene: TRBV28
J gene: TRBJ1-1
D gene: NA
CDR3 protein: ASSLWGGSTEAF

V gene: TRBV12-5
J gene: TRBJ2-1
D gene: NA
CDR3 protein: ASGLDNQAFIEQF

V gene: TRBV2
J gene: TRBJ2-1
D gene: NA
CDR3 protein: ASRERPGARGEQF

V gene: TRBV29-1
J gene: TRBJ2-7
D gene: NA
CDR3 protein: SVEDTTASYEQY

V gene: TRBV4-1
J gene: TRBJ1-1
D gene: NA
CDR3 protein: ASSQTRENEAF

V gene: TRBV12-5
J gene: TRBJ1-1
D gene: NA
CDR3 protein: ASGEGTEAF

V gene: TRBV7-6
J gene: TRBJ2-3
D gene: NA
CDR3 protein: ASSSKGERSTDTQY

V gene: TRBV6-1
J gene: TRBJ2-6
D gene: NA
CDR3 protein: ASSEWWDGSGANVLT

V gene: TRBV20-1
J gene: TRBJ1-1
D gene: NA
CDR3 protein: SASSSREVTEAF

V gene: TRBV7-6
J gene: TRBJ1-1
D gene: TRBD1
CDR3 protein: ASSSVPGQGSGTEAF

V gene: TRBV20-1
J gene: TRBJ2-1
D gene: NA
CDR3 protein: SARGRRDFSYNEQF

V gene: TRBV12-3/TRBV12-4
J gene: TRBJ2-1
D gene: TRBD2
CDR3 protein: ASILPGGPRDEQF

V gene: TRBV7-2
J gene: TRBJ2-2
D gene: TRBD1
CDR3 protein: ASSRDRGFTGELF